Listed below are T cell receptor beta chains from one sample, sequenced in a study of radiotherapy plus CTLA-4 blockade in lung cancer. Sequencing was performed with immunoSEQ multiplex PCR; in TCRdb, only in-frame clones are kept and a portion is missing. This table has about 51,000 clones, 60% to 80% appearing once. The sample consisted of peripheral blood, taken from a patient treated with radiotherapy plus ipilimumab. These receptors were taken from a human donor with non-small cell lung cancer whose response to radiotherapy plus ipilimumab could not be evaluated. Both conserved end residues are part of each CDR3. Each record gives: J gene, CDR3 length, clone size, D gene, V gene, CDR3 DNA, CDR3 protein. The D gene is left open where the match is weak. Where a row states a size, it is once, few, many or the class of an expanded clone; other rows omit it.

J gene: TRBJ1-1; CDR3 length: 16; clone size: -; D gene: TRBD1; V gene: TRBV29-1; CDR3 DNA: TGCAGCGTTGGGGGTCCACAGGGGGCTGAGGTCACTGAAGCTTTCTTT; CDR3 protein: CSVGGPQGAEVTEAFF
J gene: TRBJ1-5; CDR3 length: 14; clone size: few; D gene: -; V gene: TRBV7-9; CDR3 DNA: TGTGCCAGCAGCTTAGAGGGGTCTGGGCAGCCCCAGCATTTT; CDR3 protein: CASSLEGSGQPQHF
J gene: TRBJ2-7; CDR3 length: 13; clone size: -; D gene: -; V gene: TRBV6-1; CDR3 DNA: TGTGCCAGCACCGAGTTGCCCTCCTACGAGCAGTACTTC; CDR3 protein: CASTELPSYEQYF
J gene: TRBJ1-5; CDR3 length: 11; clone size: -; D gene: TRBD1; V gene: TRBV29-1; CDR3 DNA: TGCAGCGATTCACAGGGGCAGCCCCAGCATTTT; CDR3 protein: CSDSQGQPQHF
J gene: TRBJ2-5; CDR3 length: 14; clone size: few; D gene: -; V gene: TRBV25-1; CDR3 DNA: TGTGCCAGCAGTGGATGGGGGGAACAAGAGACCCAGTACTTC; CDR3 protein: CASSGWGEQETQYF
J gene: TRBJ2-3; CDR3 length: 15; clone size: -; D gene: TRBD2; V gene: TRBV28; CDR3 DNA: TGTGCCAGCAGCAAGACTAGCGGGGTTTCAGATACGCAGTATTTT; CDR3 protein: CASSKTSGVSDTQYF
J gene: TRBJ1-3; CDR3 length: 18; clone size: -; D gene: TRBD1; V gene: TRBV4-3; CDR3 DNA: TGCGCCAGCAGCCAAGTCTCGGACAGGGGGCTCTATGGAAACACCATATATTTT; CDR3 protein: CASSQVSDRGLYGNTIYF
J gene: TRBJ1-1; CDR3 length: 13; clone size: -; D gene: -; V gene: TRBV7-2; CDR3 DNA: TGTGCCAGCAGCTCGGGGAGGGTCACTGAAGCTTTCTTT; CDR3 protein: CASSSGRVTEAFF
J gene: TRBJ1-1; CDR3 length: 14; clone size: -; D gene: TRBD1; V gene: TRBV29-1; CDR3 DNA: TGCAGTGTCACCGCAGGGGGCGGGGACACTGAAGCTTTCTTT; CDR3 protein: CSVTAGGGDTEAFF
J gene: TRBJ1-2; CDR3 length: 13; clone size: once; D gene: -; V gene: TRBV19; CDR3 DNA: TGTGCCAGTAGTTTCGGACCGGGGGGCGGCTACACCTTC; CDR3 protein: CASSFGPGGGYTF
J gene: TRBJ1-2; CDR3 length: 13; clone size: -; D gene: -; V gene: TRBV28; CDR3 DNA: TGTGCCAGCAGTTTATCGGGTTACTATGGCTACACCTTC; CDR3 protein: CASSLSGYYGYTF
J gene: TRBJ2-7; CDR3 length: 13; clone size: -; D gene: -; V gene: TRBV5-1; CDR3 DNA: TGCGCCAGCAGCTTCGACAGCTCCTACGAGCAGTACTTC; CDR3 protein: CASSFDSSYEQYF
J gene: TRBJ1-2; CDR3 length: 12; clone size: -; D gene: -; V gene: TRBV28; CDR3 DNA: TGTGCCAGCAGTTTATCAGGCTATGGCTACACCTTC; CDR3 protein: CASSLSGYGYTF
J gene: TRBJ2-6; CDR3 length: 18; clone size: -; D gene: TRBD1; V gene: TRBV11-2; CDR3 DNA: TGTGCCAGCAGCCCCGGGACAGGGGCCCGGGGTGGGGCCAACGTCCTGACTTTC; CDR3 protein: CASSPGTGARGGANVLTF
J gene: TRBJ2-5; CDR3 length: 15; clone size: -; D gene: TRBD2; V gene: TRBV5-1; CDR3 DNA: TGCGCCAGCAGCTTGGTTAGCGGGGGGGCGGAGACCCAGTACTTC; CDR3 protein: CASSLVSGGAETQYF
J gene: TRBJ2-1; CDR3 length: 15; clone size: -; D gene: TRBD2; V gene: TRBV5-6; CDR3 DNA: TGTGCCAGCAGCTTTAGCGGGAGCACCTACAATGAGCAGTTCTTC; CDR3 protein: CASSFSGSTYNEQFF
J gene: TRBJ1-4; CDR3 length: 15; clone size: few; D gene: -; V gene: TRBV28; CDR3 DNA: TGTGCCAGCAGCTCCGGGGTGAGGACTAATGAAAAACTGTTTTTT; CDR3 protein: CASSSGVRTNEKLFF
J gene: TRBJ1-2; CDR3 length: 14; clone size: -; D gene: TRBD1; V gene: TRBV28; CDR3 DNA: TGTGCCAGCACTATGGGACAGACCAACTATGGCTACACCTTC; CDR3 protein: CASTMGQTNYGYTF
J gene: TRBJ1-3; CDR3 length: 12; clone size: -; D gene: -; V gene: TRBV28; CDR3 DNA: TGTGCCACCAAGACCCCGGGGGACACCATATATTTT; CDR3 protein: CATKTPGDTIYF
J gene: TRBJ1-6; CDR3 length: 12; clone size: -; D gene: -; V gene: TRBV6-5; CDR3 DNA: TGTGCCAGCAGCTACCCCGAGTCACCCCTCCACTTT; CDR3 protein: CASSYPESPLHF
J gene: TRBJ2-2; CDR3 length: 13; clone size: few; D gene: TRBD1; V gene: TRBV7-6; CDR3 DNA: TGTGCCAGCAGACTGACAGGGACCGGGGAGCTGTTTTTT; CDR3 protein: CASRLTGTGELFF
J gene: TRBJ2-5; CDR3 length: 17; clone size: few; D gene: -; V gene: TRBV7-8; CDR3 DNA: TGTGCCAGCAGCTCATTAGAGGGCCACCCCTCACAAGAGACCCAGTACTTC; CDR3 protein: CASSSLEGHPSQETQYF
J gene: TRBJ1-3; CDR3 length: 13; clone size: -; D gene: -; V gene: TRBV2; CDR3 DNA: TGTGCCAGCGGAAGGACAGCCGGAAACACCATATATTTT; CDR3 protein: CASGRTAGNTIYF
J gene: TRBJ2-7; CDR3 length: 16; clone size: -; D gene: TRBD1; V gene: TRBV6-1; CDR3 DNA: TGTGCCAGCAGTGATCGTGCGGGACAGGGGGCTCGTGAGCAGTACTTC; CDR3 protein: CASSDRAGQGAREQYF
J gene: TRBJ2-3; CDR3 length: 18; clone size: -; D gene: TRBD2; V gene: TRBV9; CDR3 DNA: TGTGCCAGCAGCAAACACGGGACTAGCGGGTCTTTCACAGATACGCAGTATTTT; CDR3 protein: CASSKHGTSGSFTDTQYF
J gene: TRBJ1-4; CDR3 length: 13; clone size: -; D gene: -; V gene: TRBV30; CDR3 DNA: TGTGCCTGGAGTGTTCGCGGGGTCGAAAAACTGTTTTTT; CDR3 protein: CAWSVRGVEKLFF
J gene: TRBJ1-1; CDR3 length: 14; clone size: -; D gene: TRBD1; V gene: TRBV18; CDR3 DNA: TGTGCCAGCTCTCAAGGACAGGGAGTCACTGAAGCTTTCTTT; CDR3 protein: CASSQGQGVTEAFF
J gene: TRBJ2-3; CDR3 length: 15; clone size: -; D gene: -; V gene: TRBV2; CDR3 DNA: TGTGCCAGCAGTGAAGGGGGCCTGGGCACAGATACGCAGTATTTT; CDR3 protein: CASSEGGLGTDTQYF
J gene: TRBJ2-3; CDR3 length: 20; clone size: -; D gene: -; V gene: TRBV5-5; CDR3 DNA: TGTGCCAGCAGCTGGGGGACACCGTTGACGAAAGTTCCTAGCACAGATACGCAGTATTTT; CDR3 protein: CASSWGTPLTKVPSTDTQYF
J gene: TRBJ1-5; CDR3 length: 14; clone size: once; D gene: TRBD1; V gene: TRBV2; CDR3 DNA: TGTGCCAGCAGTGTGGGACAGGGGGGCCAGCCCCAGCATTTT; CDR3 protein: CASSVGQGGQPQHF
J gene: TRBJ1-4; CDR3 length: 15; clone size: once; D gene: -; V gene: TRBV9; CDR3 DNA: TGTGCCAGCAGCGTTGGGGGGGCGCGGGGCGAAAAACTGTTTTTT; CDR3 protein: CASSVGGARGEKLFF
J gene: TRBJ2-1; CDR3 length: 13; clone size: -; D gene: -; V gene: TRBV11-2; CDR3 DNA: TGTGCCAGCAGCGCCGACAGGGAGGATGAGCAGTTCTTC; CDR3 protein: CASSADREDEQFF
J gene: TRBJ2-1; CDR3 length: 14; clone size: -; D gene: -; V gene: TRBV5-8; CDR3 DNA: TGTGCCAGCAACCAACTAGGGCTTGGCGATGAGCAGTTCTTC; CDR3 protein: CASNQLGLGDEQFF
J gene: TRBJ2-7; CDR3 length: 12; clone size: once; D gene: -; V gene: TRBV5-4; CDR3 DNA: TGTGCCAGCAGCTTCACCGGAGACGAGCAGTACTTC; CDR3 protein: CASSFTGDEQYF